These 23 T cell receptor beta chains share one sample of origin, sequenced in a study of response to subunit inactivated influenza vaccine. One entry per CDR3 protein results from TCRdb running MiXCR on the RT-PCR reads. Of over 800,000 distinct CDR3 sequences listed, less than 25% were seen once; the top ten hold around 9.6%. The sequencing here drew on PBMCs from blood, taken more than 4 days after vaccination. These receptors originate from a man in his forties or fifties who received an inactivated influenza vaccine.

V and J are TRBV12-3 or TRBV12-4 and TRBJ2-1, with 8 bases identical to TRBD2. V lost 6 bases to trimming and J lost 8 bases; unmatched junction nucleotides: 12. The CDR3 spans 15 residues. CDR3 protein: CASSSRGRPFYEQFF. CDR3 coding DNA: TGTGCCAGCAGCTCCCGCGGGAGGCCCTTTTATGAGCAGTTCTTC.

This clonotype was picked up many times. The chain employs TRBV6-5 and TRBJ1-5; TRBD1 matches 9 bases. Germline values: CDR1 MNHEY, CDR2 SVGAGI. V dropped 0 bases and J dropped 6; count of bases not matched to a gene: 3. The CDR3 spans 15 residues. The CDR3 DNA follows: TGTGCCAGCAGTTACTCCGGACAGGGGAGTCAGCCCCAGCATTTT. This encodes CASSYSGQGSQPQHF.

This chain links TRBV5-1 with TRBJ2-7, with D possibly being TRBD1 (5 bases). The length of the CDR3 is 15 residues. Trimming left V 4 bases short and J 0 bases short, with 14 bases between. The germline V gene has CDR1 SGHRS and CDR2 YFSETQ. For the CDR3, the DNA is TGCGCCAGCAGCGCCAGGGCGCTGGACTCCTACGAGCAGTACTTC. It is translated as CASSARALDSYEQYF.

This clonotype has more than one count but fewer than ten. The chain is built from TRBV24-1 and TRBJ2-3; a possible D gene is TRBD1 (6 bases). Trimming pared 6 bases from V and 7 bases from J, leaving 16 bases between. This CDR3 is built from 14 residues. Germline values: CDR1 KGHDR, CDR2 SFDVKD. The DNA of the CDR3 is TGTGCCACCAGTCAAGGGACACTATGGAATACGCAGTATTTT. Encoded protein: CATSQGTLWNTQYF.

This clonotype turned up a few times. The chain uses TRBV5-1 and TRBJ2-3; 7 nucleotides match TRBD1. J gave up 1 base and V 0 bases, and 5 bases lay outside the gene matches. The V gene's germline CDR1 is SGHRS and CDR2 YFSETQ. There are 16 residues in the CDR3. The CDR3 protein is CASSLGQGVGTDTQYF. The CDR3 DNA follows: TGCGCCAGCAGCTTGGGTCAGGGGGTCGGCACAGATACGCAGTATTTT. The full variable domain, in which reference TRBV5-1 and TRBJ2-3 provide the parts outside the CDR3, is KAGVTQTPRYLIKTRGQQVTLSCSPISGHRSVSWYQQTPGQGLQFLFEYFSETQRNKGNFPGRFSGRQFSNSRSEMNVSTLELGDSALYLCASSLGQGVGTDTQYFGPGTRLTVL.

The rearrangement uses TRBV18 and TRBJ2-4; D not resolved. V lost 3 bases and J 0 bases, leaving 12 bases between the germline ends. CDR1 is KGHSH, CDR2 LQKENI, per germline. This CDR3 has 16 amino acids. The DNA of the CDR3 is TGTGCCAGCTCACCCCCTAGAAACTTAGCCAAAAACATTCAGTACTTC. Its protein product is CASSPPRNLAKNIQYF.

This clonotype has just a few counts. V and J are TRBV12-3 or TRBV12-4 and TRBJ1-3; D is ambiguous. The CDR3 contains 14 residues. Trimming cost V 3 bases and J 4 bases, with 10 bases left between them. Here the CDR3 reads CASSFLPGGNTIYF. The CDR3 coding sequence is TGTGCCAGCAGTTTTCTCCCAGGAGGAAACACCATATATTTT.

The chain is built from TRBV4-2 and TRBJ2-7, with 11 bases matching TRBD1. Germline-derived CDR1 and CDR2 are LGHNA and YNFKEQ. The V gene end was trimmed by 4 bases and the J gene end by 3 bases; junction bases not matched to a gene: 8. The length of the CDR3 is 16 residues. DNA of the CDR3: TGTGCCAGCAGCCGGTCCGGGACAGGGGGAAACTACGAGCAGTACTTC. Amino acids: CASSRSGTGGNYEQYF.

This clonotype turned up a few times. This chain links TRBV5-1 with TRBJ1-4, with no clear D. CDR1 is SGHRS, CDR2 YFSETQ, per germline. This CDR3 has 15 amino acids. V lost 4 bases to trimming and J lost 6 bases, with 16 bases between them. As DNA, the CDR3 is TGCGCCAGCAGCGCGTCGCGGGGATCGGATGAAAAACTGTTTTTT. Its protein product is CASSASRGSDEKLFF. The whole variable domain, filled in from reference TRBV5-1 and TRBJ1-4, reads KAGVTQTPRYLIKTRGQQVTLSCSPISGHRSVSWYQQTPGQGLQFLFEYFSETQRNKGNFPGRFSGRQFSNSRSEMNVSTLELGDSALYLCASSASRGSDEKLFFGSGTQLSVL.

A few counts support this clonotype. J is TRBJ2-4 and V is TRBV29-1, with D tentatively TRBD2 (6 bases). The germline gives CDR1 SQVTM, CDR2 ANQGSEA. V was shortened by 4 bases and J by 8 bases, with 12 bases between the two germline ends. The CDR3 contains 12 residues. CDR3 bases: TGCAGCGTTGGTAGAGGGGAGGACATTCAGTACTTC. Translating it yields CSVGRGEDIQYF.

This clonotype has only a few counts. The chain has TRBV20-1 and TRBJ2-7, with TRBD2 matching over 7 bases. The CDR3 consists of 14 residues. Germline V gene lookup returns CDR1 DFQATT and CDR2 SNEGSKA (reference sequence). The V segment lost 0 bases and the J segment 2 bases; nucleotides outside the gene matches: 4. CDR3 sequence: CSARDPRGAYEQYF. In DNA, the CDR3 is TGCAGTGCTAGAGATCCCCGGGGGGCCTACGAGCAGTACTTC.

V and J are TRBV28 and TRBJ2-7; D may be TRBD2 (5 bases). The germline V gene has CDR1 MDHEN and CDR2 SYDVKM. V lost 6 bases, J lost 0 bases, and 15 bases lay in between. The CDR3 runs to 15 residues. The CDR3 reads CASSRMTGSSYEQYF. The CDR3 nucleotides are TGTGCCAGCAGCCGAATGACTGGGAGCTCCTACGAGCAGTACTTC.

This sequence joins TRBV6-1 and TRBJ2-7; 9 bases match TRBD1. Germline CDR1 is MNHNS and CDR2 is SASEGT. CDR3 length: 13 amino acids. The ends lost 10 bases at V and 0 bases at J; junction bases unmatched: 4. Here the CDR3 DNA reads TGTGCCACCGGGACAGGGAGCTCCTACGAGCAGTACTTC. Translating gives CATGTGSSYEQYF.

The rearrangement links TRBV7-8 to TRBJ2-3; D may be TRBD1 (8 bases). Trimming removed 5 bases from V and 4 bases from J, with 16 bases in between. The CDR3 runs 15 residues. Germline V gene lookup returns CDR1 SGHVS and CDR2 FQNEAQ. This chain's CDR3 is CASSQQGGVADTQYF. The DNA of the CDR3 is TGTGCCAGCAGCCAACAGGGGGGGGTGGCAGATACGCAGTATTTT.

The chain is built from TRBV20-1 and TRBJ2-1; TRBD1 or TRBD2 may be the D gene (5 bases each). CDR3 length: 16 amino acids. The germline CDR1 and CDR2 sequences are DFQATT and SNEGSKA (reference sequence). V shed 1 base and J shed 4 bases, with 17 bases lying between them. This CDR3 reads CSARGGAPGRYNEQFF. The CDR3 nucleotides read TGCAGTGCTAGAGGAGGCGCGCCGGGACGGTACAATGAGCAGTTCTTC.

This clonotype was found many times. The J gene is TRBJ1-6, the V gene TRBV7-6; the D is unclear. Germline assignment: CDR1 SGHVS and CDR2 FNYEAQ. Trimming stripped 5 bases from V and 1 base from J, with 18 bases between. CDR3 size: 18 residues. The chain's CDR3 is CASSPGSSKGSYNSPLHF. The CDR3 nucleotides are TGTGCCAGCAGCCCCGGATCGTCTAAAGGGTCCTATAATTCACCCCTCCACTTT.

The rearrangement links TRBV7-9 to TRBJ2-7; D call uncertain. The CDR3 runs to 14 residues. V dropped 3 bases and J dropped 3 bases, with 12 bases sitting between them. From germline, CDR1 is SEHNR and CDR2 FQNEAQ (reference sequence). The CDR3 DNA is TGTGCCAGCAGCTTCGGGCATCGGCTCTACGAGCAGTACTTC. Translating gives CASSFGHRLYEQYF.

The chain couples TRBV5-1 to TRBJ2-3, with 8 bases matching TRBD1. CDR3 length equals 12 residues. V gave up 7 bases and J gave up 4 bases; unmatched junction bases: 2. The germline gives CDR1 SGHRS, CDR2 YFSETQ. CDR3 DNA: TGCGCCAGCGGGACAGGCGCAGATACGCAGTATTTT. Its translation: CASGTGADTQYF.

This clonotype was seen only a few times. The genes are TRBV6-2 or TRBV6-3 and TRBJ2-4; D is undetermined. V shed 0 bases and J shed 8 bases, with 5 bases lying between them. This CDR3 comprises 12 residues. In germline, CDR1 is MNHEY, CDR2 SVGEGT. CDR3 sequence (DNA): TGTGCCAGCAGTTACTCGGGGTACATTCAGTACTTC. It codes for CASSYSGYIQYF.

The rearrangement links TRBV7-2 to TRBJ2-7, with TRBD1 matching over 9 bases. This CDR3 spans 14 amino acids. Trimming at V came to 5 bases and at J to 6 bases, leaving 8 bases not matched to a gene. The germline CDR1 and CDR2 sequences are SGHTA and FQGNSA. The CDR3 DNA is TGTGCCAGCAGCCCCAGGACAGGGGCGACCGAGCAGTACTTC. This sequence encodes CASSPRTGATEQYF. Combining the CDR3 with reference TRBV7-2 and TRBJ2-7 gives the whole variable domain GAGVSQSPSNKVTEKGKDVELRCDPISGHTALYWYRQSLGQGLEFLIYFQGNSAPDKSGLPSDRFSAERTGGSVSTLTIQRTQQEDSAVYLCASSPRTGATEQYFGPGTRLTVT.

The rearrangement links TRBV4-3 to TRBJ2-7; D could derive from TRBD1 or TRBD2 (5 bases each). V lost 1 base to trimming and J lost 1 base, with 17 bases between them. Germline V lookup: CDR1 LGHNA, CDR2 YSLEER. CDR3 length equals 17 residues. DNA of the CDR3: TGCGCCAGCAGCCAAGGATATGGGGGTATTAGGTCCTACGAGCAGTACTTC. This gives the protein CASSQGYGGIRSYEQYF.

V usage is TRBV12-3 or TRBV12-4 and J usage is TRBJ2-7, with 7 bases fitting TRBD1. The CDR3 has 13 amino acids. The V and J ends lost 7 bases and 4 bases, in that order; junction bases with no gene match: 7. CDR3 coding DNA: TGTGCCAGCAACCAGGGCAGGGGGTACGAGCAGTACTTC. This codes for CASNQGRGYEQYF.

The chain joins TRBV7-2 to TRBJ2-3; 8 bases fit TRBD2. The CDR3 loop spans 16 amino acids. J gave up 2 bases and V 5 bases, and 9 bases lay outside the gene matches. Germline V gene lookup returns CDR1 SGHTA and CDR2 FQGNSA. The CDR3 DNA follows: TGTGCCAGCAGCATCGCCGGGGGGGGGGACACAGATACGCAGTATTTT. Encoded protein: CASSIAGGGDTDTQYF.